This T cell receptor beta chain was recorded in a study of blood T cells in healthy people across ages. For the second PCR, which ran for 7 to 11 cycles, a sample-barcoded 5' primer and a J-beta primer mix were used. TCRdb re-analysed the 5' RACE reads in MiXCR, keeping a single row per CDR3 protein. Here the sample spans some 1.1 million distinct CDR3 sequences, more than 30% being singletons. V lost 0 bases to trimming and J lost 8 bases, with 16 bases between them. The CDR3 is made up of 15 amino acids. Germline V gives CDR1 LGHNA, CDR2 YNFKEQ. There were healthy Caucasian individuals from Russia, aged about 6 to 95, serving as donors.

The sample consisted of blood. The chain combines TRBV4-2 with TRBJ1-2; D remains unclear. This sequence was found in a man aged 18 to 35 in good health. Written as DNA, the CDR3 is TGTGCCAGCAGCCAAGAGGGCAGACGTGCGGGAGGCTACACCTTC. The encoded protein is CASSQEGRRAGGYTF.